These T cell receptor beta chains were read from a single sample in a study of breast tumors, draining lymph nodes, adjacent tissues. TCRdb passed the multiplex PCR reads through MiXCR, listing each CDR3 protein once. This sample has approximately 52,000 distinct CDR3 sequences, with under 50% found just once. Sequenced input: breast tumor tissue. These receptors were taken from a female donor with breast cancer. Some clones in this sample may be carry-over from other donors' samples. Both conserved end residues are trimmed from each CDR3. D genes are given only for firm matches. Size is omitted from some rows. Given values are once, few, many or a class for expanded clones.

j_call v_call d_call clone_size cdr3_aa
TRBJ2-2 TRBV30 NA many AWRDLWQPDTGELF
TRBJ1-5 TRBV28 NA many ASRGNQPQH
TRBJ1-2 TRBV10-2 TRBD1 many ASSESTGADWPYGYT
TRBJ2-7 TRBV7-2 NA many ASSLEFLRGQY
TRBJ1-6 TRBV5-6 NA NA ASSYLRQTPYNSLLH
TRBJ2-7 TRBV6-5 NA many ASRPGRKVSYEQY
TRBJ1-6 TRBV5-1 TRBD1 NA ASSTGTGLGSPLH
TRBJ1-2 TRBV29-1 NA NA SVSTAENYGYT
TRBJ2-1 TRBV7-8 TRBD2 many ASSHTSGRFTNEQF
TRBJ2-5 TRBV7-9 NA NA ASSLVGDLTQY
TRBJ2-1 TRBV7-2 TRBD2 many ASSPGLPREQF
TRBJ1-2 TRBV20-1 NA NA SARDIDSGSINYGYT
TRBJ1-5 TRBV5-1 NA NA ASSLGGGIQPQH
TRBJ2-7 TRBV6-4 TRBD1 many ASRPDRQRGCAYEQY
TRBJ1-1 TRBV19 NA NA ASRNSRKNTEAF
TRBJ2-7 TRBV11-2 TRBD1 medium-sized ASSGTGSYEQY
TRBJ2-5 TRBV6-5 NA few ASSYSSPPQGETQY
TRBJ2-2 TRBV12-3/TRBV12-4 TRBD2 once ASSSTSGVNTGELS
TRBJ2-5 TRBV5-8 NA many ASSLFSGFETQY
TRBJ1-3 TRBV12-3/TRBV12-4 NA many ASSLGTSPGNTIY
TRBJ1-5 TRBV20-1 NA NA SASLTAQGPQH
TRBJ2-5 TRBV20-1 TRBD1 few SAEPGQGETQY